This TCR beta chain was identified during a study of neoadjuvant anti-PD-1 for oral cavity cancer. Study summary: Before surgery, most patients got three to four biweekly 3 mg/kg nivolumab doses.

The CDR3 consists of 16 residues. The trim removed 3 bases at V and 3 bases at J, leaving 11 bases unmatched. Germline loops: CDR1 SGHRS, CDR2 YFSETQ. Time point here: after neoadjuvant nivolumab, at surgical resection. No culture or expansion preceded analysis of these blood cells. The method was immunoSEQ multiplex PCR; TCRdb's version includes in-frame clones alone and lacks a portion of them. Of roughly 13,000 clones in the sample, about 76% are singletons; the top ten hold less than 3.5%. The chain joins TRBV5-1 to TRBJ2-7; 8 bases agree with TRBD1. The clonotype comes from a person aged 40 to 85 with oral cavity squamous cell carcinoma. The material sequenced was PBMCs, taken after nivolumab (anti-PD-1) treatment. CDR3 coding DNA: TGCGCCAGCAGCTCGGCCGGACAGGGAGCTTACTACGAGCAGTACTTC. This sequence encodes CASSSAGQGAYYEQYF. The whole variable domain, remainder taken from reference TRBV5-1 and TRBJ2-7, is KAGVTQTPRYLIKTRGQQVTLSCSPISGHRSVSWYQQTPGQGLQFLFEYFSETQRNKGNFPGRFSGRQFSNSRSEMNVSTLELGDSALYLCASSSAGQGAYYEQYFGPGTRLTVT.